One sample yielded the 30 T cell receptor beta chains listed below, sequenced in a study of blood T cell repertoires in COVID-19. The table came from immunoSEQ multiplex PCR; TCRdb's copy has only in-frame clones and leaves some out. The sample holds around 390,000 clones, roughly 89% seen once. Sequencing was performed on PBMCs or T cells enriched from blood (not recorded which). These receptors were collected from a woman between 50 and 59 years old who had recovered from COVID-19.

About this clone: The junction and the germline gene differ at one end; a read error may be behind it. This rearrangement joins TRBV7-7 to TRBJ2-3, with 8 bases identical to TRBD2. CDR3 length equals 15 residues. Germline V gives CDR1 SSHAT, CDR2 FNYEAQ (reference sequence). The CDR3 DNA sequence: TGTGCTAGCAGCCAACAGCGGGGGAGCACAGATACGCAGTATTTT. It codes for CASSQQRGSTDTQYF.

This sequence joins TRBV6-1 and TRBJ1-4; 7 bases map to TRBD1. Germline CDR1 and CDR2: MNHNS and SASEGT. Losses at the gene ends were 4 bases for V and 0 bases for J; bases not matched to a gene: 5. This CDR3 has 16 amino acids. CDR3 bases: TGTGCCAGCAGTGCCGGGACAGCAGCAACTAATGAAAAACTGTTTTTT. Protein product: CASSAGTAATNEKLFF.

The V call is TRBV4-1, the J call TRBJ2-2; D call uncertain. In germline, CDR1 is MGHRA, CDR2 YSYEKL. Trimming took off 0 bases at V and 4 bases at J, with 12 bases between the two ends. CDR3 length: 16 amino acids. The CDR3 region has the DNA TGCGCCAGCAGCCAAGATAATTGGCTGTCCACCGGGGAGCTGTTTTTT. Its protein product is CASSQDNWLSTGELFF.

This rearrangement joins TRBV28 to TRBJ1-5; D ambiguous. The germline V and J ends were trimmed by 5 bases and 2 bases, with 16 bases remaining between them. The CDR3 covers 16 residues. The germline V gene encodes CDR1 MDHEN and CDR2 SYDVKM. The CDR3 DNA reads as TGTGCCAGCAGTCCCGTCCGGACTGGGGGCAATCAGCCCCAGCATTTT. Its translation: CASSPVRTGGNQPQHF.

This clone showed up just a few times. The J gene is TRBJ1-5, the V gene TRBV5-5; TRBD1 matches 9 bases. The CDR3 is 19 residues long. V shed 1 base and J 3 bases; nucleotides not matched to a gene: 14. The germline V gene encodes CDR1 SGHKS and CDR2 YYEKEE (reference sequence). The CDR3 protein is CASSLFGWGDRVFNQPQHF. CDR3 DNA: TGTGCCAGCAGCTTGTTTGGTTGGGGGGACAGGGTATTCAATCAGCCCCAGCATTTT.

The genes are TRBV29-1 and TRBJ2-1; 8 bases are a match to TRBD2. CDR3 length equals 14 residues. Germline V gives CDR1 SQVTM, CDR2 ANQGSEA. V dropped 7 bases and J dropped 10; count of bases not matched to a gene: 15. CDR3 in amino acids: CSARWSGGGEEQFF. The CDR3 nucleotides read TGCAGCGCCAGGTGGAGCGGGGGTGGGGAGGAGCAGTTCTTC.

The DNA for the CDR3 is TGTGCCAGCAGCTTAGACTGGACTAGCGGGGGGGCCGGAGAGACCCAGTACTTC. This sequence encodes CASSLDWTSGGAGETQYF. The V and J genes are TRBV7-8 and TRBJ2-5; 15 positions agree with TRBD2. Germline CDR1 and CDR2: SGHVS and FQNEAQ. CDR3 size: 18 residues. V was pared by 1 base and J by 4 bases, with 7 bases of the junction left unmatched.

The chain combines TRBV18 with TRBJ1-2; weak D call: TRBD1 (5 bases). Germline CDR1 and CDR2: KGHSH and LQKENI. CDR3 length equals 14 residues. The V gene lost 4 bases and the J gene lost 8 bases, with 17 bases spanning the gap. Here the CDR3 reads CASSLQDRVQGYTF. For the CDR3, the DNA is TGTGCCAGCTCACTACAGGATCGGGTCCAGGGCTACACCTTC. Based on the CDR3 plus reference TRBV18 and TRBJ1-2, the full variable domain is NAGVMQNPRHLVRRRGQEARLRCSPMKGHSHVYWYRQLPEEGLKFMVYLQKENIIDESGMPKERFSAEFPKEGPSILRIQQVVRGDSAAYFCASSLQDRVQGYTFGSGTRLTVV.

The genes are TRBV27 and TRBJ1-5; 9 bases map to TRBD1. The CDR3 spans 15 residues. CDR1 is MNHEY, CDR2 SMNVEV, per germline (reference sequence). Germline trimming cut 5 bases from V and 6 bases from J; bases unmatched to any gene: 8. DNA for the CDR3: TGTGCCAGCAGTGCCACCCGGGACAGGGTTCAGCCCCAGCATTTT. Amino acid sequence: CASSATRDRVQPQHF.

This clone occurred once. The chain uses TRBV4-2 and TRBJ2-1, with 8 nucleotides matching TRBD2. The junction had 11 bases not matched to a gene; V was cut back by 0 bases and J by 10 bases. The length of the CDR3 is 16 residues. Germline lookup yields CDR1 LGHNA and CDR2 YNFKEQ. The CDR3 DNA is TGTGCCAGCAGCCAAGACGGCGGGGGGAATTCAAGAGAGCAGTTCTTC. This sequence encodes CASSQDGGGNSREQFF.

V gene TRBV7-9 combines with J gene TRBJ1-1; 9 nucleotides match TRBD1. The junction had 4 bases not matched to a gene; V was cut back by 10 bases and J by 4 bases. This CDR3 comprises 12 residues. Germline lookup yields CDR1 SEHNR and CDR2 FQNEAQ (reference sequence). In DNA, the CDR3 is TGTGCCATCGACAGGGGGATCACTGAAGCTTTCTTT. It is translated as CAIDRGITEAFF.

This clone has more than one count but fewer than ten. Additional DNA sequences in this sample encode the identical CDR3. This chain links TRBV28 with TRBJ2-7, with TRBD1 matching 7 bases. V gave up 5 bases and J gave up 0 bases; unmatched junction bases: 1. The germline V gene encodes CDR1 MDHEN and CDR2 SYDVKM. This CDR3 comprises 13 residues. The CDR3 DNA is TGTGCCAGCAGTCGGGACAGCTCCTACGAGCAGTACTTC. Its protein product is CASSRDSSYEQYF.

J is TRBJ2-3 and V is TRBV7-9, with 9 bases aligning to TRBD2. Per the germline V gene, CDR1 is SEHNR and CDR2 is FQNEAQ (reference sequence). The CDR3 covers 16 residues. Trimming took 8 bases from V and 6 from J; bases not matched to a gene: 15. CDR3 DNA sequence: TGTGCCAGCCCCCCAGGCGGGGGGGCTGGTTCCGATACGCAGTATTTT. This encodes CASPPGGGAGSDTQYF.

The chain recombines TRBV27 with TRBJ1-1, with a tentative D call TRBD1 (6 bases). In germline, CDR1 is MNHEY, CDR2 SMNVEV (reference sequence). Trimming cost V 4 bases and J 5 bases, with 17 bases left between them. This CDR3 region has 15 residues. The CDR3 loop is CASSSTGGAGTEAFF. The CDR3 nucleotides read TGTGCCAGCAGTTCGACGGGGGGCGCGGGGACTGAAGCTTTCTTT.

This chain connects TRBV28 to TRBJ1-1; tentative D call: TRBD1 (6 bases). V dropped 5 bases and J dropped 3 bases, with 10 bases sitting between them. The germline V gene encodes CDR1 MDHEN and CDR2 SYDVKM. This CDR3 comprises 13 residues. The CDR3 DNA reads TGTGCCAGCAGTCGACAGGAGTACACTGAAGCTTTCTTT. This gives the protein CASSRQEYTEAFF.

This clone was picked up a small number of times. The chain links TRBV28 to TRBJ1-2, with D uncertain. Trimming removed 6 bases at V and 0 bases at J, with 14 bases between. The germline CDR1 and CDR2 sequences are MDHEN and SYDVKM. This CDR3 is built from 15 residues. The CDR3 protein is CASSPRRETNYGYTF. CDR3 DNA: TGTGCCAGCAGCCCTCGACGGGAAACTAACTATGGCTACACCTTC.

J is TRBJ1-2 and V is TRBV7-9, with D possibly being TRBD1 (6 bases). V was pared by 4 bases and J by 3 bases, with 9 bases between. Germline V gives CDR1 SEHNR, CDR2 FQNEAQ (reference sequence). This CDR3 has 13 residues. The CDR3 sequence is CASSSWTDYGYTF. The DNA for the CDR3 is TGTGCCAGCAGCTCCTGGACAGACTATGGCTACACCTTC.

The J gene is TRBJ2-3, the V gene TRBV15; TRBD2 might be the D (6 bases). From germline, CDR1 is LNHNV and CDR2 YYDKDF (reference sequence). CDR3 length: 16 amino acids. Trimming stripped 0 bases from V and 3 bases from J, with 13 bases between. CDR3 nucleotide sequence: TGTGCCACCAGCAGAGAGGAGGGACGGCCAACAGATACGCAGTATTTT. Translation: CATSREEGRPTDTQYF.

In the case of this clone: Additional DNA sequences in this sample encode the identical CDR3. The chain uses TRBV27 and TRBJ1-5; 10 nucleotides agree with TRBD1. CDR1 and CDR2 (germline): MNHEY, SMNVEV (reference sequence). There are 15 residues in the CDR3. With V trimmed by 6 bases and J by 2 bases, 4 bases remained unmatched. CDR3 residues: CASSQGTGGNQPQHF. The CDR3 DNA sequence: TGTGCCAGCAGCCAAGGGACAGGGGGCAATCAGCCCCAGCATTTT.

As DNA, the CDR3 is TGTGCCAGCAGCCCACAGGGGGGCGGAGGGTGGAATGAGCAGTTCTTC. Its translation: CASSPQGGGGWNEQFF. The rearrangement links TRBV3-1 (or the pseudogene TRBV3-2) to TRBJ2-1, with 8 bases fitting TRBD1. Per germline, CDR1 LGHDT and CDR2 YNNKEL (reference sequence). V dropped 4 bases and J dropped 7; count of bases not matched to a gene: 12. The CDR3 is made up of 16 amino acids.

The gene calls are TRBV11-2 and TRBJ2-7; D is possibly TRBD2 (5 bases). V was pared by 5 bases and J by 7 bases, with 30 bases between. CDR3 length: 18 amino acids. From germline, CDR1 is SGHAT and CDR2 FQNNGV. The CDR3 DNA reads TGTGCCAGCAGCATATATTCCCACCCTCCCGCTGGCCGGGGTGAGCAGTACTTC. The encoded protein is CASSIYSHPPAGRGEQYF. Full variable domain (missing parts from reference TRBV11-2 and TRBJ2-7): EAGVAQSPRYKIIEKRQSVAFWCNPISGHATLYWYQQILGQGPKLLIQFQNNGVVDDSQLPKDRFSAERLKGVDSTLKIQPAKLEDSAVYLCASSIYSHPPAGRGEQYFGPGTRLTVT.

The chain combines TRBV19 with TRBJ1-4; 7 positions match TRBD1. After removal of 4 bases from V and 6 bases from J, the junction contained 5 bases not matched to a gene. The CDR3 is 14 amino acids. Germline CDR1 and CDR2: LNHDA and SQIVND (reference sequence). In DNA, the CDR3 is TGTGCCAGTAGTAGCGGAGGGGGCTATGAAAAACTGTTTTTT. Amino acid sequence: CASSSGGGYEKLFF.

The table lists this clone with a count of one. The J gene is TRBJ2-5, the V gene TRBV5-1; 7 bases are shared with TRBD1. This CDR3 comprises 15 residues. Germline loops: CDR1 SGHRS, CDR2 YFSETQ. V shed 3 bases and J 2 bases; nucleotides not matched to a gene: 7. CDR3 sequence (DNA): TGCGCCAGCAGCTGGGAAGGGACAGTACAAGAGACCCAGTACTTC. Protein sequence: CASSWEGTVQETQYF.

J is TRBJ1-6 and V is TRBV4-2; 8 bases fit TRBD1. Germline CDR1 LGHNA, CDR2 YNFKEQ. The CDR3 is made up of 18 amino acids. Losses at the gene ends were 0 bases for V and 6 bases for J; bases not matched to a gene: 10. The DNA of the CDR3 is TGTGCCAGCAGCCAAGAAGTGACCCGGGACAGGATTAATTCACCCCTCCACTTT. Its translation: CASSQEVTRDRINSPLHF.

V and J are TRBV7-9 and TRBJ2-3; 10 bases agree with TRBD1. Germline values: CDR1 SEHNR, CDR2 FQNEAQ (reference sequence). The CDR3 totals 17 residues. V shed 4 bases and J 3 bases; nucleotides not matched to a gene: 10. The CDR3 DNA reads as TGTGCCAGCAGCTCAGCTAGACAGGGGGCGCTTACAGATACGCAGTATTTT. Its protein is CASSSARQGALTDTQYF.

The chain links TRBV7-8 to TRBJ2-2, with 8 bases matching TRBD1. V dropped 6 bases and J dropped 6; count of bases not matched to a gene: 12. Germline V CDR1 and CDR2: SGHVS, FQNEAQ. CDR3 length: 16 residues. The CDR3 nucleotides read TGTGCCAGCAGGATAACAGGGGGGTCAGGTGCCGGGGAGCTGTTTTTT. Protein: CASRITGGSGAGELFF. Full variable domain (missing parts from reference TRBV7-8 and TRBJ2-2): GAGVSQSPRYKVAKRGQDVALRCDPISGHVSLFWYQQALGQGPEFLTYFQNEAQLDKSGLPSDRFFAERPEGSVSTLKIQRTQQEDSAVYLCASRITGGSGAGELFFGEGSRLTVL.

The sample holds one count of this clone. This chain connects TRBV9 to TRBJ2-2; D uncertain. The CDR3 loop spans 13 amino acids. Germline assignment: CDR1 SGDLS and CDR2 YYNGEE. Trimming took off 4 bases at V and 3 bases at J, with 7 bases between the two ends. CDR3 in amino acids: CASSPRDTGELFF. DNA for the CDR3: TGTGCCAGCAGCCCACGGGACACCGGGGAGCTGTTTTTT.

Comment on this clone: Other DNA sequences in the same sample also yield this CDR3. The chain links TRBV6-5 to TRBJ1-1, with 9 bases identical to TRBD1. Germline-derived CDR1 and CDR2 are MNHEY and SVGAGI. The CDR3 is 14 amino acids. V lost 5 bases, J lost 5 bases, and 6 bases stayed unmatched. The CDR3 here is CASSQQGARTEAFF. DNA of the CDR3: TGTGCCAGCAGTCAACAGGGGGCTCGGACTGAAGCTTTCTTT.

The chain recombines TRBV27 with TRBJ2-1; perhaps TRBD2 as D (7 bases). The CDR3 is made up of 15 amino acids. The ends were cut back, 5 bases at V and 3 bases at J, with 14 bases in the middle. Germline CDR1 MNHEY, CDR2 SMNVEV (reference sequence). The CDR3 region is CASSLGGGVYNEQFF. The CDR3 nucleotides are TGTGCCAGCAGTCTGGGAGGGGGGGTCTACAATGAGCAGTTCTTC.

The chain couples TRBV5-1 to TRBJ2-5; TRBD2 matches at 7 bases. V was clipped by 5 bases and J by 1 base; unmatched bases: 8. The CDR3 is 15 residues long. The V gene's germline CDR1 is SGHRS and CDR2 YFSETQ. The CDR3 protein is CASSSASGGQETQYF. CDR3 bases: TGCGCCAGCAGTTCCGCGTCGGGGGGCCAAGAGACCCAGTACTTC. The variable domain in full, completed from reference TRBV5-1 and TRBJ2-5, reads KAGVTQTPRYLIKTRGQQVTLSCSPISGHRSVSWYQQTPGQGLQFLFEYFSETQRNKGNFPGRFSGRQFSNSRSEMNVSTLELGDSALYLCASSSASGGQETQYFGPGTRLLVL.